Sequencing of this T cell receptor beta chain was carried out in a study of glioma-infiltrating T cells after dendritic cell vaccination. TCRdb keeps only in-frame clones here, not all; method: immunoSEQ multiplex PCR. The repertoire holds roughly 87,000 clones, with roughly four fifths as singletons. Time point meaning: after dendritic cell vaccination, including at tumor progression/relapse. PBMC sampling occurred before vaccination, two weeks after the third dose, and at progression. Germline-derived CDR1 and CDR2 are MNHEY and SMNVEV (reference sequence). The CDR3 runs 13 residues. The ends were cut back, 4 bases at V and 11 bases at J, with 14 bases in the middle. This clone was picked up a small number of times.

The sequences come from blood, collected after dendritic cell vaccination. The chain recombines TRBV27 with TRBJ1-4; a possible D gene is TRBD1 (6 bases). This clonotype originated in a human donor with glioblastoma. The CDR3: CASSSTWTDKLFF. The CDR3 DNA sequence: TGTGCCAGCAGTTCCACCTGGACAGACAAACTGTTTTTT.